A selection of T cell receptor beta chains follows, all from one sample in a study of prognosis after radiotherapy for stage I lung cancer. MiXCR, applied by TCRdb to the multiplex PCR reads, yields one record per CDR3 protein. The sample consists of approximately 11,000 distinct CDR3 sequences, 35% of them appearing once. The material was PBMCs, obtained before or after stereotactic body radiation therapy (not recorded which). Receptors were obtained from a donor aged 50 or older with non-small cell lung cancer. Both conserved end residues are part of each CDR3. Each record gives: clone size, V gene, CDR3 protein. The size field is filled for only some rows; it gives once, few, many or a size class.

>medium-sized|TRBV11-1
CASSYPQDRSSYEQYF
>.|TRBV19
CASSRDGLLYGYTF
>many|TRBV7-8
CASSLGAPGANEQFF
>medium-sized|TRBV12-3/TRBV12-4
CASSATVSTDTQYF
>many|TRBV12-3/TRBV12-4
CASSGRTSGATGELFF
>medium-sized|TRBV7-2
CASSLGQGGEQYF
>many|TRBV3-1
CASSQGQFRLAKNIQYF
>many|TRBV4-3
CASSKNRGSSGNTIYF
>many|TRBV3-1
CASSQALSTEAFF
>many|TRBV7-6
CASSQTGIFDEQFF
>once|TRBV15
CATSRDLLSSYNEQFF
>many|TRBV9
CASSVADAYEQYF
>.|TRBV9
CASSNRAGEALHDEQFF
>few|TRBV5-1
CASSLGFGQGNTPHYNSPLHF
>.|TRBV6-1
CATPRTSGMTGELFF
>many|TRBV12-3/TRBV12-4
CASSSGGENQPQHF
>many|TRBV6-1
CASSQMRKDYGYTF
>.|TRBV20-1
CSDLGVGHYGYTF
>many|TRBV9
CASSGGTSGVEAKNIQYF
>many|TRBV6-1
CASSLLRQLNTEAFF
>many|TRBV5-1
CASSLGYGTDTQYF
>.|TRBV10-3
CAIGPGTGRSPLHF
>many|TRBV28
CASSLGGGNQPQHF
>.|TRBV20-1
CSARALAGGPGTGELFF
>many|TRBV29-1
CSVEWDRGQGGNEQFF
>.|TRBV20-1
CSAEGRTGSNEQFF
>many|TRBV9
CASSVGLAGGKETQYF
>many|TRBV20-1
CSARTSGVLAKNIQYF
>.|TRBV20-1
CSARRRNRGETQYF
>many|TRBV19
CASSIEAGGRYEQYF
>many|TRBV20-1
CSARPLQGETQYF
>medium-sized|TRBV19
CASRQGSGNYGYTF
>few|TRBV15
CATSSLRDRGFFF
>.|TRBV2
CARSALAGDQETQYF
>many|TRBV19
CASAPWVGAKNIQYF
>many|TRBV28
CASNLDPLLAEMSSYNEQFF
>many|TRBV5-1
CASSLPGTNTGELFF
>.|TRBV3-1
CASSQRDSAGLAGPEQYF
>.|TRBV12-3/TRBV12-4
CAINYPTGTGGRDQETQYF
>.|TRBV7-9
CASSLEPNTGELFF